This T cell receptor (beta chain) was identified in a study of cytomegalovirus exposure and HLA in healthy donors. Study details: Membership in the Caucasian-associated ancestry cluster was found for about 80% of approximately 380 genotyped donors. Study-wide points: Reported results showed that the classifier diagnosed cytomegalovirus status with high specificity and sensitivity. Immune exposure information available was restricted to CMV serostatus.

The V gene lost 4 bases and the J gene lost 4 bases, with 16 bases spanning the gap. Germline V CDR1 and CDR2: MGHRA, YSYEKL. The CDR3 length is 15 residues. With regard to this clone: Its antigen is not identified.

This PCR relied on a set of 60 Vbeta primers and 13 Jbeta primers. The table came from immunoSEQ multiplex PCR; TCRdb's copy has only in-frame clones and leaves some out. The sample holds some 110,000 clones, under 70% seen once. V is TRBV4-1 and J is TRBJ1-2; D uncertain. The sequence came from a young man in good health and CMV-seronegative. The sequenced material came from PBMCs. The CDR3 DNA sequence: TGCGCCAGCAGCCCTGACCAGGTTCAAATCTATGGCTACACCTTC. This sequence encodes CASSPDQVQIYGYTF.